One sample yielded the 7 T cell receptor beta chains listed below, sequenced in a study of T-cell reconstitution after alpha-beta-depleted transplantation in children. This sample's TCRbeta library carried unique molecular identifier barcodes. TCRdb used MiXCR to reprocess the PCR reads, holding one entry per CDR3 protein. The sample comprises some 550,000 distinct CDR3 sequences, 20% to 25% of which are singletons, and roughly 14% rests with the top ten. This sample comprised PBMCs, mostly from graft donor cells, obtained 360 days after TCRalphabeta/CD19-depleted stem cell transplant. The source is a boy less than two years old who had a stem cell transplant for acute myeloid leukemia, so the T cells may come from the graft donor.

This clonotype has more than one count but fewer than ten. The gene calls are TRBV6-5 and TRBJ1-5, with a tentative D call TRBD1 (6 bases). Germline CDR1 reads MNHEY; CDR2 reads SVGAGI. The CDR3 sequence is 15 residues long. V dropped 0 bases and J dropped 6 bases, with 12 bases sitting between them. CDR3 amino acids: CASSYSNGGGQPQHF. DNA for the CDR3: TGTGCCAGCAGTTACTCCAATGGGGGCGGTCAGCCCCAGCATTTT.

This clonotype was counted many times. The chain uses TRBV5-1 and TRBJ2-2; no clear D gene. CDR3 size: 13 residues. V lost 1 base and J lost 4, with 5 bases in between. Germline V gives CDR1 SGHRS, CDR2 YFSETQ. The CDR3 sequence: CASSLPVTGELFF. Written as DNA, the CDR3 is TGCGCCAGCAGCTTGCCCGTCACCGGGGAGCTGTTTTTT.

Of note for this clonotype: Without the conserved terminal phenylalanine or tryptophan, this CDR3 likely stems from a read error. The chain links TRBV29-1 to TRBJ2-6; D is unclear. The CDR3 extends over 13 amino acids. V was shortened by 5 bases and J by 0 bases, with 5 bases between the two germline ends. Germline V gene lookup returns CDR1 SQVTM and CDR2 ANQGSEA. The chain's CDR3 is CSVTDSGANVLTV. For the CDR3, the DNA is TGCAGCGTTACTGACTCTGGGGCCAACGTCCTGACTGTC.

This clonotype was seen many times. As DNA, the CDR3 is TGTGCCAGCAGTGACCTCGGACAGGGGGGCCGACTTAGCATTGAGCAGTTCTTC. This sequence encodes CASSDLGQGGRLSIEQFF. The V and J genes are TRBV2 and TRBJ2-1; 10 bases are a match to TRBD1. This CDR3 is built from 18 residues. Trimming removed 3 bases from V and 9 bases from J; junction bases left unmatched: 17. Germline V lookup: CDR1 SNHLY, CDR2 FYNNEI.

This clonotype was detected only a few times. This chain uses TRBV6-1 with TRBJ2-1; the D gene is possibly TRBD2 (6 bases). Germline V gene lookup returns CDR1 MNHNS and CDR2 SASEGT. The CDR3 runs to 15 residues. With 6 bases removed from V and 1 base from J, the gap between germline ends came to 13 bases. The chain's CDR3 is CASSPRGISYNEQFF. For the CDR3, the DNA is TGTGCCAGCAGCCCCCGCGGGATTTCCTACAATGAGCAGTTCTTC.

This chain links TRBV4-2 with TRBJ1-4; a possible D gene is TRBD1 (6 bases). Trimming removed 0 bases at V and 8 bases at J, with 13 bases between. The germline V gene encodes CDR1 LGHNA and CDR2 YNFKEQ. The CDR3 is 15 residues long. Here the CDR3 reads CASSQEWGAEEKLFF. CDR3 coding DNA: TGTGCCAGCAGCCAAGAGTGGGGGGCGGAGGAAAAACTGTTTTTT.

This clonotype was detected a few times. The rearrangement joins TRBV6-5 to TRBJ2-3, with D perhaps matching TRBD2 (5 bases). Germline V CDR1 and CDR2: MNHEY, SVGAGI. CDR3 length: 12 residues. Trimming stripped 10 bases from V and 6 bases from J, with 14 bases between. As DNA, the CDR3 is TGTGCCATCAGAGGGCCTGGGGATACGCAGTATTTT. This gives the protein CAIRGPGDTQYF.